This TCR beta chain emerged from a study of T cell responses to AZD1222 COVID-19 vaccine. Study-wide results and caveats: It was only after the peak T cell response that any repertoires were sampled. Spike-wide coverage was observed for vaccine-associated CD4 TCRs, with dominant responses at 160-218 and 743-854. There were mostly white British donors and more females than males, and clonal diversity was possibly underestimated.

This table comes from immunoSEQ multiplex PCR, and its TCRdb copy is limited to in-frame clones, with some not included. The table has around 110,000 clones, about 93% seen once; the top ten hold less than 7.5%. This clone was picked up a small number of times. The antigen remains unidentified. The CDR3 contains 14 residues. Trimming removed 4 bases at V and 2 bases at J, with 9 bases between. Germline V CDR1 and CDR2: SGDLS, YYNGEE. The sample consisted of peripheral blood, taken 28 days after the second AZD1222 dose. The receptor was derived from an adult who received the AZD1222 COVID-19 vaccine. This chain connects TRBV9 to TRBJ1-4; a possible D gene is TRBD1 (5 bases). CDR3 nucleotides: TGTGCCAGCAGCCGGGGACGGACTAATGAAAAACTGTTTTTT. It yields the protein CASSRGRTNEKLFF.